This TCR beta chain derives from a study of STAT3 mutations in large granular lymphocyte leukemia. Regarding the study as a whole: At least one immunodominant TCR beta clonotype appeared in every T-cell large granular lymphocyte leukemia patient. In some patients, a small highly pathogenic clone possibly went undetected. Clonal expansion was inferred from samples taken at other timepoints. In several patients, dominant TCR clone burden exceeded STAT3 mutant burden.

The V gene lost 1 base and the J gene lost 7 bases, with 16 bases spanning the gap. The CDR3 loop spans 15 amino acids. Germline V CDR1 and CDR2: LNHNV, YYDKDF (reference sequence). Average productive template count per sample was around 40,000. Only in-frame clones appear in the TCRdb table, and some are missing; sequencing was by immunoSEQ multiplex PCR. Altogether approximately 20,000 clones are present, about 90% being singletons, with the ten largest covering approximately 42%. Details on this clone: Its antigen is unknown.

The sequenced sample was peripheral blood mononuclear cells. The chain links TRBV15 to TRBJ1-2; TRBD1 is a possible D gene (6 bases). This TCR was recovered from a man aged 55-75 years with T-cell large granular lymphocyte leukemia. Some clones in this sample may be carry-over from other donors' samples. The CDR3 here is CATSRASTGNVGYTF. The CDR3 DNA is TGTGCCACCAGCAGAGCCAGTACAGGGAATGTTGGCTACACCTTC. Full variable domain (outside the CDR3, taken from reference TRBV15 and TRBJ1-2): DAMVIQNPRYQVTQFGKPVTLSCSQTLNHNVMYWYQQKSSQAPKLLFHYYDKDFNNEADTPDNFQSRRPNTSFCFLDIRSPGLGDTAMYLCATSRASTGNVGYTFGSGTRLTVV.